This TCR beta chain was documented in a study of graft-versus-host responses after intestinal transplantation. Only in-frame clones appear in the TCRdb table, and some are missing; sequencing was by immunoSEQ multiplex PCR. The table includes roughly 93,000 clones, roughly 93% detected once. Study-wide results and limits: Graft-versus-host to host-versus-graft clonal ratios in allografts were high in patients with graft-donor T cell macrochimerism. The authors found GvH clones in recipient marrow, some appearing first in ileum or blood.

There are 13 residues in the CDR3. V gave up 4 bases and J gave up 6 bases, with 10 bases separating them. Germline V gives CDR1 LNHDA, CDR2 SQIVND (reference sequence). A remark on this clone: Its antigen is as yet unknown.

The starting material was unstimulated CD8+ T cells sorted from spleen or lymph node cells, obtained before intestinal transplant. The clonotype was recovered from a human donor who received an intestinal transplant. The chain joins TRBV19 to TRBJ2-1, with D possibly being TRBD1 (6 bases). The chain's CDR3 is CASSTQGSNEQFF. The CDR3 DNA follows: TGTGCCAGTAGTACACAGGGAAGCAATGAGCAGTTCTTC.